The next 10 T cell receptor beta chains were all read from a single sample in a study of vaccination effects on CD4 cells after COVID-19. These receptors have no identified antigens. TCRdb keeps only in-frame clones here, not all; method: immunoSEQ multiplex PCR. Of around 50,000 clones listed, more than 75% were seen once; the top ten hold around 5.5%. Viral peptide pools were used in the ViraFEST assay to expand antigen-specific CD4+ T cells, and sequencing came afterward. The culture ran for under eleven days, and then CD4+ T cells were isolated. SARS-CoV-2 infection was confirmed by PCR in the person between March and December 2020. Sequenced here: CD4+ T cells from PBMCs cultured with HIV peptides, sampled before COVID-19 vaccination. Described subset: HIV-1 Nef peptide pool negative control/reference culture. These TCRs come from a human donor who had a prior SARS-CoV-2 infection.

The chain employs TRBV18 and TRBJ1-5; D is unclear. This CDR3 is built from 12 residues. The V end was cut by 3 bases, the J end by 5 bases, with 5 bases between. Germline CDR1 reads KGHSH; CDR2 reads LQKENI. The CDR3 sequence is CASSPSDQPQHF. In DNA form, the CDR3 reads TGTGCCAGCTCACCCAGTGATCAGCCCCAGCATTTT. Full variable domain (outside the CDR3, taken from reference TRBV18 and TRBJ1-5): NAGVMQNPRHLVRRRGQEARLRCSPMKGHSHVYWYRQLPEEGLKFMVYLQKENIIDESGMPKERFSAEFPKEGPSILRIQQVVRGDSAAYFCASSPSDQPQHFGDGTRLSIL.

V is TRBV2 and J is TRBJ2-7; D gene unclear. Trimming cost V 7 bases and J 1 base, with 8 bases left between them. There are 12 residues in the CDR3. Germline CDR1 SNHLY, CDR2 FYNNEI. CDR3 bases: TGTGCCAGCAAAACGGATTCCTACGAGCAGTACTTC. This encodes CASKTDSYEQYF. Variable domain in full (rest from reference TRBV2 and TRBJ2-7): EPEVTQTPSHQVTQMGQEVILRCVPISNHLYFYWYRQILGQKVEFLVSFYNNEISEKSEIFDDQFSVERPDGSNFTLKIRSTKLEDSAMYFCASKTDSYEQYFGPGTRLTVT.

The CDR3 nucleotides are TGTGCCAGCTCACCCGGACAGGGGGCCTACAATGAGCAGTTCTTC. Translated: CASSPGQGAYNEQFF. The chain uses TRBV18 and TRBJ2-1; 10 bases map to TRBD1. V dropped 3 bases and J dropped 2; count of bases not matched to a gene: 1. This CDR3 has 15 amino acids. CDR1 is KGHSH, CDR2 LQKENI, per germline. Together with reference TRBV18 and TRBJ2-1, the CDR3 gives the full variable domain: NAGVMQNPRHLVRRRGQEARLRCSPMKGHSHVYWYRQLPEEGLKFMVYLQKENIIDESGMPKERFSAEFPKEGPSILRIQQVVRGDSAAYFCASSPGQGAYNEQFFGPGTRLTVL.

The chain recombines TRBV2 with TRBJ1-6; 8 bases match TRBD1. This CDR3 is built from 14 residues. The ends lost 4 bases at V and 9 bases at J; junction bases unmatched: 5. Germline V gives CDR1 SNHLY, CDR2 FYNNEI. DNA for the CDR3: TGTGCCAGCAGTGGGAGGACAGGGCGTTCACCCCTCCACTTT. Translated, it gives CASSGRTGRSPLHF.

CDR3 protein: CAANSGTPPYEQYF. The CDR3 DNA is TGTGCCGCCAATTCCGGGACCCCGCCCTACGAGCAGTACTTC. The chain has TRBV6-5 and TRBJ2-7; D is possibly TRBD1 or TRBD2 (5 bases each). The germline gives CDR1 MNHEY, CDR2 SVGAGI. With 11 bases removed from V and 2 bases from J, the gap between germline ends came to 19 bases. The CDR3 is made up of 14 amino acids.

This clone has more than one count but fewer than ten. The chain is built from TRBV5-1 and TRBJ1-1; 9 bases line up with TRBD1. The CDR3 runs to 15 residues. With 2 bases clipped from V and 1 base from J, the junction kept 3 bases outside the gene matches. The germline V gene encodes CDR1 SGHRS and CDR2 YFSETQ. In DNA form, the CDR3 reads TGCGCCAGCAGCTTTCAGGGACAGGGGAACACTGAAGCTTTCTTT. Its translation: CASSFQGQGNTEAFF.

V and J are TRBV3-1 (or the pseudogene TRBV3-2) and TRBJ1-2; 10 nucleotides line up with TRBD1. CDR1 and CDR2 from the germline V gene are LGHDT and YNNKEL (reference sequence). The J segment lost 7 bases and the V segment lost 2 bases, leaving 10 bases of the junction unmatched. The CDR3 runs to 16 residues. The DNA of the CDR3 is TGTGCCAGCAGCCAACATCCCGGGACAGGGGTATTTGGCTACACCTTC. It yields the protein CASSQHPGTGVFGYTF.

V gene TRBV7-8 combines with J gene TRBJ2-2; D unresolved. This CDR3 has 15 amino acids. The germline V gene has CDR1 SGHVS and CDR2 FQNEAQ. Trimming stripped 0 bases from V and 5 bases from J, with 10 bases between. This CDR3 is CASSLASLSTGELFF. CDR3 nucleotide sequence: TGTGCCAGCAGCTTAGCTAGCTTGAGTACCGGGGAGCTGTTTTTT.

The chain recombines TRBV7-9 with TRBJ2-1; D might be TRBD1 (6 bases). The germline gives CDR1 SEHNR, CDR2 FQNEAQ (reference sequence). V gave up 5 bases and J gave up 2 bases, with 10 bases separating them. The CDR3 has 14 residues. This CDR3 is CASSRDTAYNEQFF. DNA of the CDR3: TGTGCCAGCAGCAGGGACACAGCCTACAATGAGCAGTTCTTC.

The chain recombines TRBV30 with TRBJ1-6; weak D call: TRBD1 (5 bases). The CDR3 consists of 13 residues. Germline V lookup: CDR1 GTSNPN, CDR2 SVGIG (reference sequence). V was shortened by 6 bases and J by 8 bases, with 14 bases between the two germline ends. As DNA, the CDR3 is TGTGCCTGTGTGAGCAGGGCTTATTCACCCCTCCACTTT. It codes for CACVSRAYSPLHF. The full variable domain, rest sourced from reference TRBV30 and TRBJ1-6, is SQTIHQWPATLVQPVGSPLSLECTVEGTSNPNLYWYRQAAGRGLQLLFYSVGIGQISSEVPQNLSASRPQDRQFILSSKKLLLSDSGFYLCACVSRAYSPLHFGNGTRLTVT.